A single sample gave rise to the 5 T cell receptor beta chains below, sequenced in a study of OX40 agonist ivuxolimab in advanced cancers. The data were produced by immunoSEQ multiplex PCR, yet TCRdb's version contains in-frame clones alone and is incomplete. Here the sample spans some 79,000 clones, 90% to 95% being singletons. The sequencing used CD4+ or CD8+ T cells sorted from blood, collected in a trial of the OX40 agonist ivuxolimab. The source of these receptors is an adult with an advanced solid tumor such as melanoma, head and neck, liver or kidney cancer.

The gene calls are TRBV5-8 and TRBJ2-7; no clear D gene. V lost 5 bases and J 6 bases, leaving 3 bases between the germline ends. This CDR3 region has 9 residues. Per germline, CDR1 SGHTS and CDR2 YDEGEE. This CDR3 is CASSPEQYF. In DNA, the CDR3 is TGTGCCAGCAGTCCCGAGCAGTACTTC.

In this sample, this clone turned up once. The chain uses TRBV10-1 and TRBJ2-1; 8 bases map to TRBD2. The V gene end was trimmed by 6 bases and the J gene end by 7 bases; junction bases not matched to a gene: 8. The CDR3 runs 14 residues. Germline loops: CDR1 WNHNN, CDR2 SYGVQD (reference sequence). The CDR3 region has the DNA TGCGCCAGCAGGCCGGGACTAGGACATAATGAGCAGTTCTTC. This sequence encodes CASRPGLGHNEQFF.

The chain joins TRBV25-1 to TRBJ2-1; D call uncertain. The CDR3 has 13 residues. Germline CDR1 is MGHDK and CDR2 is SYGVNS. The V and J ends lost 1 base and 7 bases respectively, with 8 bases between them. The CDR3: CASSESGRNEQFF. The CDR3 DNA sequence: TGTGCCAGCAGTGAATCGGGCAGGAATGAGCAGTTCTTC.

This chain connects TRBV2 to TRBJ1-4, with TRBD1 identical over 9 bases. The germline CDR1 and CDR2 sequences are SNHLY and FYNNEI. The CDR3 has 14 residues. V lost 4 bases and J lost 8; bases outside the gene matches: 5. The DNA for the CDR3 is TGTGCCAGCAGTGGGACAGGGGCGGGAGAAAAACTGTTTTTT. The encoded protein is CASSGTGAGEKLFF.

J is TRBJ2-5 and V is TRBV10-1; 7 nucleotides align to TRBD1. Germline V lookup: CDR1 WNHNN, CDR2 SYGVQD (reference sequence). Germline trimming cut 8 bases from V and 0 bases from J; bases unmatched to any gene: 0. CDR3 length equals 12 residues. CDR3 residues: CASGTDQETQYF. The CDR3 DNA is TGCGCCAGCGGGACAGACCAAGAGACCCAGTACTTC.